A selection of T cell receptor beta chains follows, all from one sample in a study of PD-1 blockade in classical Hodgkin lymphoma. TCRdb keeps only in-frame clones here, not all; method: immunoSEQ multiplex PCR. The sample lists tens of thousands of clones; roughly 90% were seen once. The input for sequencing was peripheral blood mononuclear cells (PBMCs), taken at baseline. These receptor sequences come from a human donor with classical Hodgkin lymphoma. The CDR3 runs from the conserved cysteine through the conserved F or W. Clone size, where shown, is once, few, many, or a class for clones that have expanded.

J gene: TRBJ2-7; V gene: TRBV14; clone size: .; CDR3 protein: CASSQVGGLNEQYF
J gene: TRBJ2-7; V gene: TRBV28; clone size: .; CDR3 protein: CARVGPGNFGSYEQYF
J gene: TRBJ2-7; V gene: TRBV28; clone size: once; CDR3 protein: CASSLPSGRNYEQYF
J gene: TRBJ1-5; V gene: TRBV5-1; clone size: .; CDR3 protein: CASSLGILGDSNQPQHF
J gene: TRBJ2-5; V gene: TRBV9; clone size: .; CDR3 protein: CASSPSGGKETQYF
J gene: TRBJ2-2; V gene: TRBV6-5; clone size: .; CDR3 protein: CASRRGGLATGELFF
J gene: TRBJ2-3; V gene: TRBV5-5; clone size: .; CDR3 protein: CASSPFWTGPSTDTQYF
J gene: TRBJ2-5; V gene: TRBV10-1; clone size: .; CDR3 protein: CASSVGLQETQYF
J gene: TRBJ2-1; V gene: TRBV19; clone size: .; CDR3 protein: CASSSHMGRTFPYNEQFF
J gene: TRBJ1-1; V gene: TRBV10-3; clone size: .; CDR3 protein: CAIGQRTEAFF
J gene: TRBJ1-1; V gene: TRBV28; clone size: .; CDR3 protein: CASSLTGGNLPPYMNTEAFF
J gene: TRBJ1-1; V gene: TRBV7-4; clone size: .; CDR3 protein: CASNPGQMNTEAFF